This TCR beta chain was recorded in a study of early T cells in non-severe SARS-CoV-2 infection. In the study overall: It was bulk RNA from unsorted whole blood that was sequenced, and the chains were unpaired.

This clonotype showed up many times. Its specificity is not known. Study-level results: Private and CD4 specificities were missed by VDJdb matching, which favored anti-spike CD8 responses.

Trimming left V 5 bases short and J 7 bases short, with 14 bases between. CDR3 length equals 13 residues. Unique molecular identifiers (one per individual cDNA molecule) were attached. TCRdb itself ran the 5' RACE reads through MiXCR, one entry per CDR3 protein. The sample shows 50,000 or so distinct CDR3 sequences, 5.6% of them seen only once. The receptor's source is an adult who was a healthcare worker with PCR-confirmed SARS-CoV-2 infection or an uninfected control (not recorded which). Sequencing was done on a sample of whole blood. The rearrangement joins TRBV12-3 or TRBV12-4 to TRBJ1-2, with D maybe TRBD1 (5 bases). CDR3: CASSALRTSGYTF. CDR3 nucleotides: TGTGCCAGCAGTGCTCTGCGGACAAGTGGCTACACCTTC.